This T cell receptor (beta chain) is drawn from a study of blood T cell repertoires in COVID-19. As for the study in general: Some COVID-19 samples were acute and others convalescent; all came from the United States, Italy and Spain. PBMCs, B-cell-depleted T cells, or T cells provided the cDNA or gDNA that made up the material.

This CDR3 has 13 residues. Trimming shortened V by 0 bases and J by 5 bases, and 7 bases separated the two germline ends. Germline CDR1 SGHRS, CDR2 YFSETQ. Study processing details: For nucleated cells, counts were estimated from reference gene primer amplification. Data came from immunoSEQ multiplex PCR; TCRdb stores just in-frame clones and leaves some out. The DNA gave D and trimming, while V, J and clone size come from that table. The sample includes roughly 79,000 clones, approximately 90% of them seen just once. This clone was seen only once. The sample taken for sequencing was peripheral blood. This receptor was obtained from a woman over 75 with active or convalescent COVID-19. The chain is built from TRBV5-1 and TRBJ2-3; D is undetermined. CDR3 DNA sequence: TGCGCCAGCAGCTTGGATCCGGTAGATACGCAGTATTTT. This codes for CASSLDPVDTQYF.